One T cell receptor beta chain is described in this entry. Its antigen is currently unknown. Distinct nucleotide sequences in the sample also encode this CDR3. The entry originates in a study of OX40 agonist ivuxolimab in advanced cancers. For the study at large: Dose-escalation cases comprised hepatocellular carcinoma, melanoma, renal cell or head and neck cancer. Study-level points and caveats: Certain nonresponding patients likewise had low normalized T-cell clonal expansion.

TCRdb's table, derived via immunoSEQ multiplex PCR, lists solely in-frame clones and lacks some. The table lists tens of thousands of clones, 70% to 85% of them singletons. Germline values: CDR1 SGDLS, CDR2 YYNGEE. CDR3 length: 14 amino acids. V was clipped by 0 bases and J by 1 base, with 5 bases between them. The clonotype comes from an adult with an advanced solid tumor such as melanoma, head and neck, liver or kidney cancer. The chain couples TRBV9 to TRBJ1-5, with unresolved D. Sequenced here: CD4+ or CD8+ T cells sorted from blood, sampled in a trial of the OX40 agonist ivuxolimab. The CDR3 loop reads CASSVGVSNQPQHF. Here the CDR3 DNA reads TGTGCCAGCAGCGTAGGGGTGAGCAATCAGCCCCAGCATTTT.